This T cell receptor (beta chain) derives from a study of blood T cells in healthy people across ages. Study-level results: Per million T cells, TCR beta diversity dropped roughly linearly as age increased. Diversity figures derived from one million T cells were judged to underestimate the true value.

A single count supports this clonotype. Its specificity is not known. The use of a sample-barcoded 5' primer and a J-beta primer mix characterized a second PCR of about 7 to 12 cycles. Every sample produced at least 2.5 million CDR3-containing paired-end reads. TCRdb re-derived calls from the 5' RACE reads in MiXCR, one entry per CDR3 protein. The repertoire holds around 800,000 distinct CDR3 sequences, around 42% seen once, with about 21% in the top ten. The origin of this receptor is a man in his sixties in good health. Sequenced: blood.

In DNA, the CDR3 is TGCAGCGTTAGCGGGAGCTCCTACAATGAGCAGTTCTTC. This codes for CSVSGSSYNEQFF. This chain joins TRBV29-1 and TRBJ2-1, with 8 bases matching TRBD2. Germline trimming cut 5 bases from V and 0 bases from J; bases unmatched to any gene: 0. The CDR3 covers 13 residues. Germline V gene sequence: CDR1 SQVTM, CDR2 ANQGSEA.